This T cell receptor (beta chain) emerged from a study of vaccination and CD4 T cells after COVID-19 (dated by TCRdb to 2022 to 2024). For the wider study: Convalescent patients had a positive SARS-CoV-2 result on nasal swab PCR, and of these patients, several had mild disease and one had severe disease. The convalescent cohort comprised six males and four females, including two Hispanic individuals, seven Caucasians, two Asians and one multiracial person. Participants received two doses of either the Pfizer-BioNTech BNT162b2 vaccine (n=8) or the Moderna mRNA-1273 vaccine (n=2). Post-COVID blood samples were collected from convalescent patients a median of around 100 days after diagnosis, with a range of roughly 35 to 180 days. Post-vaccine blood samples were collected a median of about 11 weeks after the second vaccine dose, ranging from roughly 14 to 241 days. The cultures were stimulated with overlapping spike peptide pools from SARS-CoV-2 and from the common cold coronaviruses HCoV-NL63, HCoV-OC43 and HCoV-229E. In control cultures, a CEFX viral epitope pool was used as positive control, an HIV-1 Nef peptide pool was used as negative control, or no peptide was added. In around 9 COVID-19 convalescent patients and several infection-naive healthy vaccine recipients, researchers compared the spike-specific CD4+ TCR repertoire from before mRNA vaccination with the repertoire from after. What the work shows at the level of the full study, not this receptor alone: In convalescent patients, a median roughly 88% of post-vaccine SARS-CoV-2-reactive clones were detected only after vaccination, suggesting vaccine-specific priming. Of the vaccine-specific clones in convalescent patients, 304 of 307, or nearly all, reacted only to SARS-CoV-2 spike and did not cross-react with common cold coronaviruses. The median count of SARS-CoV-2-reactive clonotypes went up from around 23 after infection to approximately 40 after vaccination, although the change was not significant. Relatively few convalescent patients were included in the study, and early timepoints after natural infection were not analyzed.

To prepare the library, PCR was applied. At the Johns Hopkins FTIC core, DNA from the cultured CD4+ T cells underwent TCR sequencing with the Oncomine TCR Beta short-read assay. The QIAamp micro DNA kit was used to extract genomic DNA from the cultured CD4+ T cells. Oncomine TCR Beta libraries made from cultured CD4+ T cells were pooled using unique dual indexes and sequenced on an Illumina iSeq 100. The authors' analysis ran thus. Non-productive sequences were removed, and CDR3s not starting with C, not ending with F or W, or shorter than 7 amino acids were discarded. Antigen-specific clonotypes were identified using the MANAFEST web application through comparison of peptide-stimulated wells with reference and other culture wells. To be called positive, a clone needed an FDR below 0.05, an odds ratio above 5, and a productive frequency above 0.1% in at least two of three replicate wells. A clonotype counted as cross-reactive if it showed significant expansion both in the SARS-CoV-2 spike wells and in at least one common cold coronavirus spike condition. Using R version 3.6.1, CDR3 homology was evaluated through Levenshtein distances (stringdist) along with unrooted phylogenetic trees (ape). TCRdb reprocessing: public reads trimmed at Q25 with fastp, clones called with MiXCR, in-frame beta chains kept. CDR3 protein duplicates are merged, each entry listing the most common genes and DNA. TCRdb's processing, not the authors' own work, is the source of the V and J calls. Within this sample are about 20,000 distinct CDR3 sequences, with 60% of them counted one time only. The ten largest clones represent around 8.9% of the sample.

Taken with the paper, the label for treatment or condition translates to: approximately nine-day PBMC culture with coronavirus spike peptide pools or control peptides (ViraFEST assay). The ViraFEST assay, used in the study, expanded antigen-specific T cells with peptide pools and then identified the expanded clonotypes through TCR sequencing. The convalescent patients' positive SARS-CoV-2 PCR tests were from March to December 2020, which was before the Alpha, Beta and Delta variants emerged in the United States. Each well held 2.2 million or so PBMCs cultured in IMDM containing about 5% human AB serum and 9 to 10 IU/ml IL-2, with roughly 9.2 ug/ml peptide pools added. On days 3 and 7, half of the culture medium was replaced with fresh IL-2-containing medium. After 10 days of culture, CD4+ T cells were isolated by negative selection with the EasySep CD4+ T cell isolation kit. PBMCs were separated from whole blood using Ficoll-Paque Plus gradient centrifugation and then either used fresh or cryopreserved at -140C. Each culture condition was generally run in triplicate wells.

In its sample, this clonotype was seen once. The specificity of this receptor is unknown. Per-nucleotide qualities are absent, and no much larger clonotype sits a single base away. Evidence from one read is weak. The sample here was CD4+ T cells from blood, cultured in vitro, taken after SARS-CoV-2 vaccination. The receptor comes from a human donor who had recovered from COVID-19.

In nucleotide form, the sequence is TGTGCCAGCAACGTGGCAGGCGAGCAGTACTTC. Its coded protein is CASNVAGEQYF. The receptor chain draws on TRBV7-2 and TRBJ2-7; there is no confident call for the D gene. The CDR3 starts with the cysteine, ends with the phenylalanine, and has 11 residues. The DNA shown is the 33-base CDR3, in frame from base 1. The V and J ends are trimmed by 7 bases and 6 bases, leaving 10 bases between them. The germline V gene yields SGHTA for CDR1 and FQGNSA for CDR2.